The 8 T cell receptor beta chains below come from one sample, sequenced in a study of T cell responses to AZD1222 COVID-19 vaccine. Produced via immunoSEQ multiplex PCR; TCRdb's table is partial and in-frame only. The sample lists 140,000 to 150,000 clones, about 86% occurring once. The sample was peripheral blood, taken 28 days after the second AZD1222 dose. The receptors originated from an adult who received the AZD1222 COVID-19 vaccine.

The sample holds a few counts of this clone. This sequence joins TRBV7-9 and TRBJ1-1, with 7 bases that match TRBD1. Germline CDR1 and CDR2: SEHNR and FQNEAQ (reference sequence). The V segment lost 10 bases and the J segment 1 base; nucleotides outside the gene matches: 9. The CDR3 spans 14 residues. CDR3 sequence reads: CATPKGASNTEAFF. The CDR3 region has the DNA TGTGCCACTCCAAAGGGGGCTTCGAACACTGAAGCTTTCTTT.

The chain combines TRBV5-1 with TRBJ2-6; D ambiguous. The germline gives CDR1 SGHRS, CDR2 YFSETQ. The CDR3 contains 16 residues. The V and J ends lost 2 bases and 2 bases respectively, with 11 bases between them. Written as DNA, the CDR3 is TGCGCCAGCAGCTTTGAACCGACACCTGGGGCCAACGTCCTGACTTTC. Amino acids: CASSFEPTPGANVLTF. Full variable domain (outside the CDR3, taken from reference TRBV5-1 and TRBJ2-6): KAGVTQTPRYLIKTRGQQVTLSCSPISGHRSVSWYQQTPGQGLQFLFEYFSETQRNKGNFPGRFSGRQFSNSRSEMNVSTLELGDSALYLCASSFEPTPGANVLTFGAGSRLTVL.

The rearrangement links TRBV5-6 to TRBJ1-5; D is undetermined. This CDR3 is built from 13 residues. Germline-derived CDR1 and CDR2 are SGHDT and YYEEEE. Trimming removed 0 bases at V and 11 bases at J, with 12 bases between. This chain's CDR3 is CASSLGEGRAQHF. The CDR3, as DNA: TGTGCCAGCAGCTTGGGGGAGGGTCGGGCCCAGCATTTT.

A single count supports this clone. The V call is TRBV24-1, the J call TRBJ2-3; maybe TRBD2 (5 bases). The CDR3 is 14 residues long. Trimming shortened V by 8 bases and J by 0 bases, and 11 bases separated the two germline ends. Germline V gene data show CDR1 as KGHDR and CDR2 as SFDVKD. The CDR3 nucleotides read TGTGCCACCAATGGCCCGGGGAGCACAGATACGCAGTATTTT. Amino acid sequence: CATNGPGSTDTQYF.

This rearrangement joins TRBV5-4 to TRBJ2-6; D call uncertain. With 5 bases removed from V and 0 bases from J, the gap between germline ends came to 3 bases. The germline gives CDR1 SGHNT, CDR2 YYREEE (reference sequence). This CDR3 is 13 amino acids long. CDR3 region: CASRHSGANVLTF. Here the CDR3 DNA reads TGTGCCAGCAGACACTCTGGGGCCAACGTCCTGACTTTC.

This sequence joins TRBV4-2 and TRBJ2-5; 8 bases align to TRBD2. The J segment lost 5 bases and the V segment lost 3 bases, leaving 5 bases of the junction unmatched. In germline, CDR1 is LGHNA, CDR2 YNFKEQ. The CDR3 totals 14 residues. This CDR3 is CASSQPREGETQYF. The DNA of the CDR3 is TGTGCCAGCAGCCAGCCTCGGGAGGGGGAGACCCAGTACTTC.

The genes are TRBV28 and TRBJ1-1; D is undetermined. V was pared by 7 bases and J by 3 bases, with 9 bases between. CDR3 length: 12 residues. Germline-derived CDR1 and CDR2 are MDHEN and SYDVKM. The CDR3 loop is CASTQRDTEAFF. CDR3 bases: TGTGCCAGCACTCAGAGAGACACTGAAGCTTTCTTT.

DNA for the CDR3: TGTGCCTTGCACAACCGAGCAGCCTCATACAATGAGCAGTTCTTC. Protein product: CALHNRAASYNEQFF. V usage is TRBV30 and J usage is TRBJ2-1; D is ambiguous. Trimming left V 7 bases short and J 4 bases short, with 20 bases between. CDR1 GTSNPN and CDR2 SVGIG come from the germline V gene (reference sequence). This CDR3 is built from 15 residues.